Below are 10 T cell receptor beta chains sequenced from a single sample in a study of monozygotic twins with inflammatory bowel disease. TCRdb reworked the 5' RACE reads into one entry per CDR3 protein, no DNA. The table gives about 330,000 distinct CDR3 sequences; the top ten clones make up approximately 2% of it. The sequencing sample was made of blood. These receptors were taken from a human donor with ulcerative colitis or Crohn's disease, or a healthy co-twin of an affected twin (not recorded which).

CDR3 protein: CASSELDSVYGYTF. The genes are TRBV25-1 and TRBJ1-2; TCRdb indicates TRBD1, and absent DNA this call remains unverified. The germline V gene has CDR1 MGHDK and CDR2 SYGVNS. This CDR3 spans 14 amino acids.

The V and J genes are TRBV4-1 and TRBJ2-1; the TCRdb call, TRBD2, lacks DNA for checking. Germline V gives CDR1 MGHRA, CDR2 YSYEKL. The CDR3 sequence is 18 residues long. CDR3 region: CASSQDPGLAGGHNEQFF.

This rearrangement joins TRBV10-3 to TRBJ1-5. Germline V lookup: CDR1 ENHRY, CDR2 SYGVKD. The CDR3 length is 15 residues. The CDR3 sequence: CAISESRGSNQPQHF.

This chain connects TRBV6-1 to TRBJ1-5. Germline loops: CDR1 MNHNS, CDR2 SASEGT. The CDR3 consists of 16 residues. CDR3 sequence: CASSERLADSNQPQHF.

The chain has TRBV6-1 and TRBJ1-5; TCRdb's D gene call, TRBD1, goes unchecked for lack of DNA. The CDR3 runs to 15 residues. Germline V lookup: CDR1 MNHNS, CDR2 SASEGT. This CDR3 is CASESQDGGNQPQHF.

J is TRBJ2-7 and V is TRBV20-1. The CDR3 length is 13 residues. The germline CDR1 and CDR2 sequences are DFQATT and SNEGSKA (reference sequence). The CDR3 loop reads CSARVASSYEQYF.

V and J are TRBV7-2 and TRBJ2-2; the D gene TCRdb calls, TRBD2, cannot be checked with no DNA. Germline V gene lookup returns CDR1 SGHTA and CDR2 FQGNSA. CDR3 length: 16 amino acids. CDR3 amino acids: CASRSHSGGDTGELFF.

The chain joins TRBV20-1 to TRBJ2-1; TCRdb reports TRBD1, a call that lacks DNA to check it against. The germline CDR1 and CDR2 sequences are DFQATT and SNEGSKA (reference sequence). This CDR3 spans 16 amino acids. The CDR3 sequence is CSAREIVTGEYNEQFF.

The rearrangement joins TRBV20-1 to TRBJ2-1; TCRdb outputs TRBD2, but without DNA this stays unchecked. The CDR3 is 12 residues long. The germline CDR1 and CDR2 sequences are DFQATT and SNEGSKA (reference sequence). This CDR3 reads CSAEAVEAEQFF.

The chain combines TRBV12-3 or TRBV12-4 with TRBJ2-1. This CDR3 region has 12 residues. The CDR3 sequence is CASSFRRNEQFF.